The 15 T cell receptor beta chains below all came from one sample that was sequenced in a study of blood T cell repertoires in COVID-19. Measured with immunoSEQ multiplex PCR; TCRdb has only the in-frame clones, and not every one. The repertoire consists of hundreds of thousands of clones, with 75% to 90% occurring once and the leading ten covering 0.85% to 0.95%. The sample consisted of PBMCs or T cells enriched from blood (not recorded which). These receptors were collected from a man between 45 and 60 years old who had been exposed to COVID-19.

The V call is TRBV28, the J call TRBJ2-2, with D maybe TRBD1 (5 bases). The CDR3 sequence is 15 residues long. Germline CDR1 reads MDHEN; CDR2 reads SYDVKM. With 5 bases removed from V and 4 bases from J, the gap between germline ends came to 14 bases. CDR3 sequence reads: CASSQLGAITGELFF. The CDR3, as DNA: TGTGCCAGCAGTCAGCTTGGGGCCATCACCGGGGAGCTGTTTTTT.

This clone was detected a few times. The chain employs TRBV5-4 and TRBJ1-6; 7 nucleotides match TRBD1. Losses at the gene ends were 3 bases for V and 5 bases for J; bases not matched to a gene: 5. Per germline, CDR1 SGHNT and CDR2 YYREEE (reference sequence). CDR3 length: 15 residues. The DNA for the CDR3 is TGTGCCAGCAGCTGGGGACAGACTAATAATTCACCCCTCCACTTT. Protein sequence: CASSWGQTNNSPLHF.

The V gene is TRBV2, the J gene TRBJ1-2, with D possibly matching TRBD1 (5 bases). CDR3 length: 14 residues. Germline CDR1 SNHLY, CDR2 FYNNEI. The V end was cut by 1 base, the J end by 8 bases, with 14 bases between. The DNA for the CDR3 is TGTGCCAGCAGTGAAGAGGTAGGGGCTTACGGCTACACCTTC. Translation gives CASSEEVGAYGYTF.

The chain recombines TRBV2 with TRBJ1-2; D ambiguous. Germline CDR1 and CDR2: SNHLY and FYNNEI. V dropped 6 bases and J dropped 8 bases, with 13 bases sitting between them. CDR3 size: 12 residues. CDR3 in DNA: TGTGCCAGCAGCGTTTGGAGCGGAGGCTACACCTTC. Encoded protein: CASSVWSGGYTF.

This clone has just one count. V usage is TRBV5-6 and J usage is TRBJ2-5, with D perhaps TRBD1 (5 bases). This CDR3 comprises 16 residues. From germline, CDR1 is SGHDT and CDR2 YYEEEE. Trimming took off 1 base at V and 2 bases at J, with 15 bases between the two ends. The CDR3 DNA follows: TGTGCCAGCAGCTTGTGGGCAGGGTTGTATCAAGAGACCCAGTACTTC. Amino acid sequence: CASSLWAGLYQETQYF.

The count of this clone is one. V gene TRBV14 combines with J gene TRBJ2-3; tentative D call: TRBD1 (6 bases). Deletions cut 4 bases from V and 2 bases from J, with 19 bases between. There are 17 residues in the CDR3. CDR1 SGHDN and CDR2 FVKESK come from the germline V gene. The CDR3 nucleotides are TGTGCCAGCAGCCGCTCCACAGGGACGCAGTACACAGATACGCAGTATTTT. Amino acids: CASSRSTGTQYTDTQYF.

Here the CDR3 reads CASSDSTPNQPQHF. The CDR3 nucleotides are TGTGCCAGCAGTGATTCGACACCAAATCAGCCCCAGCATTTT. The J gene is TRBJ1-5, the V gene TRBV2; D is uncertain. The CDR3 length is 14 residues. Trimming took off 3 bases at V and 4 bases at J, with 10 bases between the two ends. Germline V CDR1 and CDR2: SNHLY, FYNNEI.

The V and J genes are TRBV5-5 and TRBJ1-5; D is unclear. Trimming took off 4 bases at V and 0 bases at J, with 11 bases between the two ends. The CDR3 has 15 amino acids. CDR1 and CDR2 from the germline V gene are SGHKS and YYEKEE (reference sequence). CDR3 in amino acids: CASSVTFYSNQPQHF. In DNA, the CDR3 is TGTGCCAGCAGCGTGACATTCTATAGCAATCAGCCCCAGCATTTT.

The chain uses TRBV6-5 and TRBJ1-2; 7 bases are a match to TRBD1. Germline CDR1 and CDR2: MNHEY and SVGAGI. Trimming took 4 bases from V and 4 from J; bases not matched to a gene: 6. CDR3 length equals 14 residues. The CDR3 DNA sequence: TGTGCCAGCAGTTCTACAGGGGACGGCTATGGCTACACCTTC. Translation gives CASSSTGDGYGYTF.

The chain employs TRBV28 and TRBJ2-5, with TRBD2 matching 8 bases. The CDR3 is made up of 14 amino acids. The V gene's germline CDR1 is MDHEN and CDR2 SYDVKM. V lost 5 bases, J lost 2 bases, and 4 bases stayed unmatched. The CDR3, as DNA: TGTGCCAGCAGTCCGGGACTAGGGCAAGAGACCCAGTACTTC. Translating gives CASSPGLGQETQYF.

The chain employs TRBV19 and TRBJ1-4; 7 bases align to TRBD1. The trim removed 7 bases at V and 3 bases at J, leaving 14 bases unmatched. Per germline, CDR1 LNHDA and CDR2 SQIVND (reference sequence). This CDR3 is built from 17 residues. The CDR3 loop reads CASTDYFSGQSNEKLFF. In nucleotides, the CDR3 is TGTGCCAGTACTGATTACTTCTCGGGACAGTCTAATGAAAAACTGTTTTTT. Complete variable domain (other parts from reference TRBV19 and TRBJ1-4): DGGITQSPKYLFRKEGQNVTLSCEQNLNHDAMYWYRQDPGQGLRLIYYSQIVNDFQKGDIAEGYSVSREKKESFPLTVTSAQKNPTAFYLCASTDYFSGQSNEKLFFGSGTQLSVL.

The sample holds one count of this clone. This chain joins TRBV2 and TRBJ1-1, with 8 bases lining up with TRBD1. V dropped 2 bases and J dropped 3; count of bases not matched to a gene: 2. The germline gives CDR1 SNHLY, CDR2 FYNNEI. The CDR3 consists of 14 residues. The CDR3, as DNA: TGTGCCAGCAGTGAACCGGACAGGGACACTGAAGCTTTCTTT. Translating gives CASSEPDRDTEAFF.

V gene TRBV27 combines with J gene TRBJ1-1; D is unresolved. Germline values: CDR1 MNHEY, CDR2 SMNVEV (reference sequence). The V end was cut by 6 bases, the J end by 5 bases, with 7 bases between. The CDR3 totals 11 residues. The chain's CDR3 is CASSGRTEAFF. In nucleotides, the CDR3 is TGTGCCAGCAGCGGGAGGACTGAAGCTTTCTTT.

The V and J genes are TRBV21-1 and TRBJ1-1; TRBD1 reflects the table's D call only, with no check against the DNA. TRBV21-1 is a pseudogene segment. The CDR3 is 19 residues long. In DNA form, the CDR3 reads TGTGCCAGCACCAAAAAAAGGGGGACGAGGGGGCGCTTGAACACTGAAGCTTTCTTT. Encoded protein: CASTKKRGTRGRLNTEAFF.

The genes are TRBV25-1 and TRBJ2-2; TRBD2 might be the D (6 bases). The CDR3 consists of 13 residues. Germline-derived CDR1 and CDR2 are MGHDK and SYGVNS. Trimming shortened V by 1 base and J by 7 bases, and 7 bases separated the two germline ends. The CDR3 coding sequence is TGTGCCAGCAGTGAATCCGGGGGCGGGGAGCTGTTTTTT. Amino acid sequence: CASSESGGGELFF.